What follows are 30 T cell receptor beta chains derived from one specimen sequenced in a study of blood T cells in healthy people across ages. Alongside a J-beta primer mix, a sample-barcoded 5' primer served in a second PCR lasting about 6 to 12 cycles. One entry per CDR3 protein, called by TCRdb with MiXCR from the 5' RACE reads. The sample consists of 850,000 to 1,000,000 distinct CDR3 sequences, around 46% of them appearing once. Source material: blood. The receptors were sampled from a young man in good health.

This chain links TRBV6-5 with TRBJ2-3, with 9 nucleotides matching TRBD2. Germline values: CDR1 MNHEY, CDR2 SVGAGI. This CDR3 region has 14 residues. With V trimmed by 8 bases and J by 4 bases, 7 bases remained unmatched. DNA of the CDR3: TGTGCCAGCCGGACTAGCGATTTAGCAGATACGCAGTATTTT. Encoded protein: CASRTSDLADTQYF.

This chain joins TRBV7-2 and TRBJ2-2, with D tentatively TRBD2 (6 bases). CDR1 is SGHTA and CDR2 is FQGNSA in the germline V gene. This CDR3 is built from 13 residues. Trimming took off 6 bases at V and 6 bases at J, with 11 bases between the two ends. CDR3 in DNA: TGTGCCAGCAGGGCGGCGGGGCCCGGGGAGCTGTTTTTT. Translated, it gives CASRAAGPGELFF. The whole variable domain, filled in from reference TRBV7-2 and TRBJ2-2, reads GAGVSQSPSNKVTEKGKDVELRCDPISGHTALYWYRQSLGQGLEFLIYFQGNSAPDKSGLPSDRFSAERTGGSVSTLTIQRTQQEDSAVYLCASRAAGPGELFFGEGSRLTVL.

The rearrangement uses TRBV7-2 and TRBJ2-7; the match to TRBD1 covers 8 bases. The CDR3 has 15 amino acids. Germline V lookup: CDR1 SGHTA, CDR2 FQGNSA. Trimming at V came to 4 bases and at J to 4 bases, leaving 9 bases not matched to a gene. CDR3 nucleotides: TGTGCCAGCAGCTCCCTGGACAGGGCTCCATACGAGCAGTACTTC. Its translation: CASSSLDRAPYEQYF.

This rearrangement joins TRBV7-2 to TRBJ2-5, with 13 bases identical to TRBD2. The V segment lost 4 bases and the J segment 3 bases; nucleotides outside the gene matches: 5. Germline V gives CDR1 SGHTA, CDR2 FQGNSA. There are 16 residues in the CDR3. The CDR3 loop reads CASSSGLAGDEETQYF. The CDR3 DNA sequence: TGTGCCAGCAGCTCCGGACTAGCGGGGGACGAAGAGACCCAGTACTTC.

V is TRBV2 and J is TRBJ1-5; a weak D match, TRBD1 (6 bases). Germline V gene sequence: CDR1 SNHLY, CDR2 FYNNEI. The ends were cut back, 4 bases at V and 4 bases at J, with 11 bases in the middle. CDR3 length: 14 amino acids. The CDR3 protein is CASSATGRNQPQHF. The CDR3 DNA is TGTGCCAGCAGTGCTACAGGGAGAAATCAGCCCCAGCATTTT.

In this sample, this clonotype turned up a few times. The J gene is TRBJ2-5, the V gene TRBV7-2; TRBD1 matches at 8 bases. Trimming at V came to 4 bases and at J to 1 base, leaving 8 bases not matched to a gene. Germline-derived CDR1 and CDR2 are SGHTA and FQGNSA. This CDR3 spans 16 amino acids. The DNA for the CDR3 is TGTGCCAGCAGCTACGGGACAGGAGGAACCCAAGAGACCCAGTACTTC. The encoded protein is CASSYGTGGTQETQYF. The full variable domain, with the rest looked up from reference TRBV7-2 and TRBJ2-5, is GAGVSQSPSNKVTEKGKDVELRCDPISGHTALYWYRQSLGQGLEFLIYFQGNSAPDKSGLPSDRFSAERTGGSVSTLTIQRTQQEDSAVYLCASSYGTGGTQETQYFGPGTRLLVL.

CDR3 in amino acids: CASSSEGDTDTQYF. For the CDR3, the DNA is TGTGCCAGCAGCTCTGAGGGGGACACAGATACGCAGTATTTT. The chain uses TRBV28 and TRBJ2-3; D may be TRBD1 (6 bases). V lost 6 bases to trimming and J lost 2 bases, with 12 bases between them. Germline V gene data show CDR1 as MDHEN and CDR2 as SYDVKM. The CDR3 spans 14 residues.

V and J are TRBV7-2 and TRBJ1-5; possible D gene TRBD1, 5 bases. Per germline, CDR1 SGHTA and CDR2 FQGNSA. Deletions cut 6 bases from V and 3 bases from J, with 12 bases between. This CDR3 spans 14 amino acids. The CDR3 nucleotides are TGTGCCAGCAGTACTCAGGGCTACAATCAGCCCCAGCATTTT. It yields the protein CASSTQGYNQPQHF. Drawing the rest from reference TRBV7-2 and TRBJ1-5, the complete variable domain is GAGVSQSPSNKVTEKGKDVELRCDPISGHTALYWYRQSLGQGLEFLIYFQGNSAPDKSGLPSDRFSAERTGGSVSTLTIQRTQQEDSAVYLCASSTQGYNQPQHFGDGTRLSIL.

CDR3: CASRPTGGVGANVLTF. In DNA form, the CDR3 reads TGTGCCAGCAGACCGACAGGGGGCGTTGGGGCCAACGTCCTGACTTTC. The chain links TRBV28 to TRBJ2-6; 10 bases align to TRBD1. The CDR3 is 16 amino acids. CDR1 and CDR2 (germline): MDHEN, SYDVKM. Trimming cost V 6 bases and J 3 bases; bases outside gene matches: 5.

The V gene is TRBV28, the J gene TRBJ2-1; D might be TRBD2 (5 bases). The CDR3 has 14 amino acids. CDR1 is MDHEN and CDR2 is SYDVKM in the germline V gene. V was shortened by 6 bases and J by 6 bases, with 15 bases between the two germline ends. The CDR3 spells CASRSPSGVNEQFF. The CDR3, as DNA: TGTGCCAGCAGGTCCCCCTCCGGGGTCAATGAGCAGTTCTTC.

This clonotype was detected only a few times. The chain couples TRBV25-1 to TRBJ2-1; no clear D. With 5 bases removed from V and 2 bases from J, the gap between germline ends came to 7 bases. This CDR3 contains 13 residues. CDR1 is MGHDK, CDR2 SYGVNS, per germline. The CDR3: CASSTPAYNEQFF. The CDR3 coding sequence is TGTGCCAGCAGTACTCCAGCCTACAATGAGCAGTTCTTC.

To note about this clonotype: One end of the junction does not line up with germline, which may come from a read error. The V and J genes are TRBV3-1 and TRBJ1-1; D is unclear. Germline CDR1 reads LGHDT; CDR2 reads YNNKEL (reference sequence). The CDR3 contains 16 residues. The CDR3 region is CANSPAPGGEDTEAFF. Written as DNA, the CDR3 is TGTGCCAACAGCCCAGCCCCCGGCGGGGAGGACACTGAAGCTTTCTTT.

This clonotype was counted a few times. The V and J genes are TRBV2 and TRBJ2-3; either TRBD1 or TRBD2 may supply D (6 bases each). This CDR3 comprises 15 residues. The ends were cut back, 3 bases at V and 0 bases at J, with 10 bases in the middle. Germline-derived CDR1 and CDR2 are SNHLY and FYNNEI. This CDR3 reads CASSDRGVSTDTQYF. For the CDR3, the DNA is TGTGCCAGCAGTGATAGGGGGGTCAGCACAGATACGCAGTATTTT.

This clonotype was seen a few times. The rearrangement joins TRBV20-1 to TRBJ1-6; TRBD1 is a possible D gene (6 bases). V lost 0 bases to trimming and J lost 8 bases, with 11 bases between them. Germline V gives CDR1 DFQATT, CDR2 SNEGSKA (reference sequence). This CDR3 has 14 amino acids. CDR3 nucleotides: TGCAGTGCTAGAGAGGCCAGGGGCTATTCACCCCTCCACTTT. This translates into CSAREARGYSPLHF.

This clonotype was counted only a few times. The chain uses TRBV12-3 or TRBV12-4 and TRBJ1-2, with D hard to call. The CDR3 loop spans 14 amino acids. The V end was cut by 6 bases, the J end by 7 bases, with 18 bases between. The DNA for the CDR3 is TGTGCCAGCAGAGGAACCGCGACTGCGGCTGGCTACACCTTC. This sequence encodes CASRGTATAAGYTF.

This sequence joins TRBV5-4 and TRBJ2-4; D uncertain. V lost 0 bases, J lost 5 bases, and 9 bases lay in between. This CDR3 has 14 residues. The germline gives CDR1 SGHNT, CDR2 YYREEE (reference sequence). This CDR3 reads CASSLGQTQNIQYF. In DNA, the CDR3 is TGTGCCAGCAGCTTGGGTCAGACTCAAAACATTCAGTACTTC.

This clonotype was seen at least ten times. The rearrangement joins TRBV4-2 to TRBJ2-1; D is unclear. The V and J ends lost 1 base and 10 bases respectively, with 8 bases between them. CDR3 length: 12 residues. Germline lookup yields CDR1 LGHNA and CDR2 YNFKEQ. The CDR3 protein is CASSQGIREQFF. In nucleotides, the CDR3 is TGTGCCAGCAGCCAAGGGATTAGGGAGCAGTTCTTC.

This clonotype turned up a few times. The chain employs TRBV5-1 and TRBJ1-1, with D unclear. The CDR3 consists of 15 residues. Trimming cost V 2 bases and J 2 bases, with 13 bases left between them. CDR1 and CDR2 (germline): SGHRS, YFSETQ. The CDR3 protein is CASSFYSGINTEAFF. CDR3 DNA sequence: TGCGCCAGCAGCTTTTACTCCGGGATAAACACTGAAGCTTTCTTT.

The rearrangement uses TRBV6-1 and TRBJ2-1; D is tentatively TRBD1 or TRBD2 (7 bases each). The CDR3 totals 17 residues. CDR1 and CDR2 (germline): MNHNS, SASEGT. V was pared by 4 bases and J by 0 bases, with 16 bases between. This CDR3 reads CASSALQGGGSYNEQFF. CDR3 sequence (DNA): TGTGCCAGCAGTGCCCTTCAGGGGGGGGGCTCCTACAATGAGCAGTTCTTC.

The chain has TRBV4-1 and TRBJ2-1, with 9 nucleotides matching TRBD2. The CDR3 extends over 17 amino acids. V lost 0 bases, J lost 4 bases, and 7 bases stayed unmatched. The germline V gene has CDR1 MGHRA and CDR2 YSYEKL. The CDR3 region has the DNA TGCGCCAGCAGCCAAGATCGGGCGGGGGGGCCTTACAATGAGCAGTTCTTC. As protein: CASSQDRAGGPYNEQFF.

In its sample, this clonotype was seen a few times. The chain uses TRBV28 and TRBJ2-7, with D maybe TRBD1 (6 bases). The tail of the sequence fits TRBJ2-5 better, so the J call may be wrong. Germline assignment: CDR1 MDHEN and CDR2 SYDVKM. The CDR3 consists of 14 residues. Written as DNA, the CDR3 is TGTGCCAGCAGTTTATGGGGCCAGGGGGAGACCCAGTACTTC. Translating it yields CASSLWGQGETQYF.

This chain links TRBV7-4 with TRBJ2-5; D not certain. The tail of the sequence fits TRBJ2-7 better, so the J call may be wrong. There are 14 residues in the CDR3. CDR1 SGHVT and CDR2 SQSDAQ come from the germline V gene. The CDR3 bases are TGTGCCAGCAGCTTCAAGTCGGCCGGCTACGAGCAGTACTTC. Its translation is CASSFKSAGYEQYF.

V usage is TRBV7-8 and J usage is TRBJ2-5, with a weak D call TRBD1 (5 bases). Germline V gene data show CDR1 as SGHVS and CDR2 as FQNEAQ. The length of the CDR3 is 18 residues. V was shortened by 1 base and J by 0 bases, with 18 bases between the two germline ends. The DNA for the CDR3 is TGTGCCAGCAGCTTAGGTCCTGTCCAGGGTCTATACCAAGAGACCCAGTACTTC. Its protein is CASSLGPVQGLYQETQYF.

The sample holds a few counts of this clonotype. This chain uses TRBV4-1 with TRBJ2-1; D is possibly TRBD1 (7 bases). The closer fit of TRBJ2-7 to the DNA end suggests the J call may be wrong. The CDR3 runs 16 residues. The germline CDR1 and CDR2 sequences are MGHRA and YSYEKL. The CDR3 bases are TGCGCCAGCAGCCAAGAACCTCAGGGGGGCTACAATGAGCAGTACTTC. This translates into CASSQEPQGGYNEQYF.

The sample holds a few counts of this clonotype. The chain recombines TRBV4-1 with TRBJ1-2, with TRBD1 matching over 7 bases. The CDR3 is 15 amino acids. Germline loops: CDR1 MGHRA, CDR2 YSYEKL. With V trimmed by 4 bases and J by 2 bases, 7 bases remained unmatched. CDR3 residues: CASSREGGTNYGYTF. CDR3 bases: TGCGCCAGCAGCCGGGAAGGGGGCACAAACTATGGCTACACCTTC.

V usage is TRBV4-3 and J usage is TRBJ1-4, with 8 bases aligning to TRBD1. With V trimmed by 3 bases and J by 8 bases, 11 bases remained unmatched. CDR1 LGHNA and CDR2 YSLEER come from the germline V gene. The CDR3 is 16 amino acids. The CDR3 is CASSQGHGQGSEKLFF. CDR3 nucleotides: TGCGCCAGCAGCCAGGGTCACGGACAGGGCTCCGAAAAACTGTTTTTT.

The rearrangement joins TRBV12-3 or TRBV12-4 to TRBJ2-3, with TRBD2 matching 7 bases. Losses at the gene ends were 3 bases for V and 6 bases for J; bases not matched to a gene: 6. CDR3 length: 14 residues. CDR3 bases: TGTGCCAGCAGTTTGGTGATCGGGGGGGATACGCAGTATTTT. It encodes CASSLVIGGDTQYF.

The count of this clonotype is one. This chain uses TRBV10-3 with TRBJ1-5, with D uncertain. CDR1 and CDR2 (germline): ENHRY, SYGVKD. V was clipped by 8 bases and J by 2 bases, with 13 bases between them. CDR3 length: 14 residues. CDR3 sequence: CAIAAAPGNQPQHF. In DNA form, the CDR3 reads TGTGCCATCGCGGCGGCCCCAGGCAATCAGCCCCAGCATTTT.

The J gene is TRBJ1-1, the V gene TRBV20-1, with D possibly being TRBD1 (5 bases). This CDR3 is built from 16 residues. V was trimmed by 2 bases and J by 0 bases, leaving 16 bases between them. Germline CDR1 is DFQATT and CDR2 is SNEGSKA (reference sequence). In DNA, the CDR3 is TGCAGTGCTAGACCCGCCGGGGCTGCGATGAACACTGAAGCTTTCTTT. It yields the protein CSARPAGAAMNTEAFF.

The chain employs TRBV7-6 and TRBJ2-3, with 9 bases identical to TRBD2. CDR3 length: 16 amino acids. J lost 0 bases, V lost 5 bases, and 6 bases had no gene match. Germline V gene sequence: CDR1 SGHVS, CDR2 FNYEAQ. The CDR3 coding sequence is TGTGCCAGCAGCCCAGGGACTAGCCTCAGCACAGATACGCAGTATTTT. The encoded protein is CASSPGTSLSTDTQYF.